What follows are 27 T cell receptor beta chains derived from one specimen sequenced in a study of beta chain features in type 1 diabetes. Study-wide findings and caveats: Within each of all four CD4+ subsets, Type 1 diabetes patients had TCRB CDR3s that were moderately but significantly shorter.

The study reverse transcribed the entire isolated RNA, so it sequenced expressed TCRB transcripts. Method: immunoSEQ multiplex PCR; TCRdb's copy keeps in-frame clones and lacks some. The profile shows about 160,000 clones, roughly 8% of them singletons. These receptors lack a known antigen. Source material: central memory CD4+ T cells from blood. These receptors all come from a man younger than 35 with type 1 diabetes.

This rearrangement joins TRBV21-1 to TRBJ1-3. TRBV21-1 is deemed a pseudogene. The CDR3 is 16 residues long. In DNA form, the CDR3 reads TGTGCCAGCAGCAAAGATGGACGGGAACATGGAAACACCATATATTTT. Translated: CASSKDGREHGNTIYF.

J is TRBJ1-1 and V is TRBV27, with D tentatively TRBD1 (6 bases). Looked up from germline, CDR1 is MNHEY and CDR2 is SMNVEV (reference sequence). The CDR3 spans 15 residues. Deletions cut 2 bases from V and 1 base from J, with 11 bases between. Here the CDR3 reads CASSLMARGNTEAFF. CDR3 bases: TGTGCCAGCAGTTTAATGGCCAGGGGGAACACTGAAGCTTTCTTT.

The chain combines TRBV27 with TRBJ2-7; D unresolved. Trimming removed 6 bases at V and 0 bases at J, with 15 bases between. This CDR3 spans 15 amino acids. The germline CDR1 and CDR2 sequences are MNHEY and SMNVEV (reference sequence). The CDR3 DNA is TGTGCCAGCAGGGGCTCGAACATTAACTCCTACGAGCAGTACTTC. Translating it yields CASRGSNINSYEQYF.

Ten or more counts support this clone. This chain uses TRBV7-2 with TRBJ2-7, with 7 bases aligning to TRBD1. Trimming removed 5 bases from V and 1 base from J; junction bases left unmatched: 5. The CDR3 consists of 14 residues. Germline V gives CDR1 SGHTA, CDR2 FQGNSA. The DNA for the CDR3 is TGTGCCAGCAGCGCAGCGACAGGGTCCTACGAGCAGTACTTC. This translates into CASSAATGSYEQYF.

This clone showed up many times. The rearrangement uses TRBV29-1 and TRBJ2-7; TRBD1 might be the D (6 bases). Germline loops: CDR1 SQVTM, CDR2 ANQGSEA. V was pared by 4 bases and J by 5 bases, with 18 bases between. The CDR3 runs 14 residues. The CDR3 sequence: CSVAVRTVRNEQYF. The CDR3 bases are TGCAGCGTTGCTGTGCGGACAGTCCGGAACGAGCAGTACTTC.

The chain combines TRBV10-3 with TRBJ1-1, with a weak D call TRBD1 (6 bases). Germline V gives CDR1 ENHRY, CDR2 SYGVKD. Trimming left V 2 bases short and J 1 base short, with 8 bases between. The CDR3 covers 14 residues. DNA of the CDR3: TGTGCCATCAGTGAGCGGACAGCGAACACTGAAGCTTTCTTT. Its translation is CAISERTANTEAFF.

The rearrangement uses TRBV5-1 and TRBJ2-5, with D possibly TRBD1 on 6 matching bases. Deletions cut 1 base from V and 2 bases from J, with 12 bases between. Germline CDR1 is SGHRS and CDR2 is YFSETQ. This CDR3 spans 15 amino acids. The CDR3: CASSLLTGYQETQYF. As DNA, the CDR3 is TGCGCCAGCAGCTTGTTAACAGGGTATCAAGAGACCCAGTACTTC.

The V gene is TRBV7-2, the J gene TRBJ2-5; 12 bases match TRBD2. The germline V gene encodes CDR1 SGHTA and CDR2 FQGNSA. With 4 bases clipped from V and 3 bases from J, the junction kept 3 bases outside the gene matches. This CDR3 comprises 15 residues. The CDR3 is CASSSRTSGKETQYF. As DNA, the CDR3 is TGTGCCAGCAGCTCCAGGACTAGCGGGAAAGAGACCCAGTACTTC.

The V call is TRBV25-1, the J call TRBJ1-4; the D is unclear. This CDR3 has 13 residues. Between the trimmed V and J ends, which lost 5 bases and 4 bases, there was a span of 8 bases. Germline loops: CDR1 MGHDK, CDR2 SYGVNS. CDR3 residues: CASSTGINEKLFF. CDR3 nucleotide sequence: TGTGCCAGCAGTACCGGGATTAATGAAAAACTGTTTTTT. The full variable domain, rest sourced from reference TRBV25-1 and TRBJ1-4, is EADIYQTPRYLVIGTGKKITLECSQTMGHDKMYWYQQDPGMELHLIHYSYGVNSTEKGDLSSESTVSRIRTEHFPLTLESARPSHTSQYLCASSTGINEKLFFGSGTQLSVL.

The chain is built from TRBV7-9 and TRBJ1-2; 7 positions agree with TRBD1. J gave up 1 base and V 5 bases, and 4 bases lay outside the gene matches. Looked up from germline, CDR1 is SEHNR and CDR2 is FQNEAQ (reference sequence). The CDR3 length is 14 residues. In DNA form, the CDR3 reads TGTGCCAGCAGCCCCGGACAGGATAACTATGGCTACACCTTC. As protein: CASSPGQDNYGYTF.

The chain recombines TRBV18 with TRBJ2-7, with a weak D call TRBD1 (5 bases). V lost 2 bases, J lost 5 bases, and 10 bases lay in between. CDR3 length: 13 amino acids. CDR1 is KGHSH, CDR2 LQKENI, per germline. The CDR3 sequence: CASSPNGRDEQYF. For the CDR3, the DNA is TGTGCCAGCTCACCAAATGGCAGGGACGAGCAGTACTTC.

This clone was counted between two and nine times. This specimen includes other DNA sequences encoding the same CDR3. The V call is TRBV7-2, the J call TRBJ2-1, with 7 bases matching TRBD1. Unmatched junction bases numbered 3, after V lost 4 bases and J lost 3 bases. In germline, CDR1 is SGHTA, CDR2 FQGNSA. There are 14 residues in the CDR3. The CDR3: CASSSGQDYNEQFF. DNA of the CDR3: TGTGCCAGCAGCTCCGGACAGGACTACAATGAGCAGTTCTTC.

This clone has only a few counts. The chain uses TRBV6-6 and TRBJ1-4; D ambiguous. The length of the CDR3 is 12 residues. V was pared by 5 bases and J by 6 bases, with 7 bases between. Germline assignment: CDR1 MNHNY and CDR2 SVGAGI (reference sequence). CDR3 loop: CASSTSDEKLFF. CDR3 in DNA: TGTGCCAGCAGTACCTCGGATGAAAAACTGTTTTTT.

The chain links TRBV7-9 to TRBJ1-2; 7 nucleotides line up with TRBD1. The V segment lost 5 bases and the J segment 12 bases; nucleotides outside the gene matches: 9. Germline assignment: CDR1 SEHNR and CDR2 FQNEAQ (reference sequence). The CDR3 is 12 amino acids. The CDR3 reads CASSLDSRGNTF. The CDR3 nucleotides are TGTGCCAGCAGCCTAGACTCCAGGGGGAACACCTTC.

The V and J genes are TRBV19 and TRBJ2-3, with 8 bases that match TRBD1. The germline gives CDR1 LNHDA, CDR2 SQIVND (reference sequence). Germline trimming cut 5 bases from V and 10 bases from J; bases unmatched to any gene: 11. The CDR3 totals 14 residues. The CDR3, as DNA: TGTGCCAGTAGTCCAACACCCGACAGGGGTGCGCAGTATTTT. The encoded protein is CASSPTPDRGAQYF.

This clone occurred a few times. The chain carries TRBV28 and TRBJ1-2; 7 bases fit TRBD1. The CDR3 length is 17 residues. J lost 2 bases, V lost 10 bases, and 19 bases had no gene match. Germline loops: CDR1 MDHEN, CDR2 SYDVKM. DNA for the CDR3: TGTGCCACCCCAACATCCCGTCGGACAGGAGGGAACTATGGCTACACCTTC. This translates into CATPTSRRTGGNYGYTF.

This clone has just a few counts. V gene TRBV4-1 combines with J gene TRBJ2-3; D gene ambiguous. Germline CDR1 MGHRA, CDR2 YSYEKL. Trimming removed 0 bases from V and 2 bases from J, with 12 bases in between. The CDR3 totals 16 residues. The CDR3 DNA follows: TGCGCCAGCAGCCAAGATCCTACTCCCCACACAGATACGCAGTATTTT. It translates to CASSQDPTPHTDTQYF.

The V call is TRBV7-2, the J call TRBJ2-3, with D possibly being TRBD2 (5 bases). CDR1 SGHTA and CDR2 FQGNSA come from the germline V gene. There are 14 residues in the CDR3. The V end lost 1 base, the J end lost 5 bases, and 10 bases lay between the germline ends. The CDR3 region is CASSLVLGGDTQYF. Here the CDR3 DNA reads TGTGCCAGCAGCTTAGTACTAGGTGGAGATACGCAGTATTTT.

The CDR3 reads CASRRTRGYTF. DNA of the CDR3: TGTGCAAGTCGCCGAACAAGAGGCTACACCTTC. The chain is built from TRBV12-2 and TRBJ1-2; TRBD1, the table's D call, lacks a check against the DNA. TRBV12-2 is described as a pseudogene. The CDR3 loop spans 11 amino acids.

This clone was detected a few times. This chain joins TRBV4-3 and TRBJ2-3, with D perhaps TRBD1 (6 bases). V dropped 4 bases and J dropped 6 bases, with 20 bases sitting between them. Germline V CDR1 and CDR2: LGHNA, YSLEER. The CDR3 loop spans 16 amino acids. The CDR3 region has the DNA TGCGCCAGCAGCCCCCTCGGAAACTCACAGGGCGATACGCAGTATTTT. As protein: CASSPLGNSQGDTQYF.

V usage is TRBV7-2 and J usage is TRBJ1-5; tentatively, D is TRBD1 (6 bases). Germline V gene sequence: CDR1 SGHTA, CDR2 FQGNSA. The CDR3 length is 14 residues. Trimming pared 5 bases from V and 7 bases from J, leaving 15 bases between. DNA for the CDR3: TGTGCCAGCAGCCTGACAGGAACGGGGCAGCCCCAGCATTTT. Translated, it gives CASSLTGTGQPQHF.

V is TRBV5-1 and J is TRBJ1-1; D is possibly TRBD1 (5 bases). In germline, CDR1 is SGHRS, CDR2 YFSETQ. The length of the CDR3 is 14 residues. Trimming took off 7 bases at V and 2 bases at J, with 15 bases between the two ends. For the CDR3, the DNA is TGCGCCAGCGGCGGGGACGGATACAACACTGAAGCTTTCTTT. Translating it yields CASGGDGYNTEAFF.

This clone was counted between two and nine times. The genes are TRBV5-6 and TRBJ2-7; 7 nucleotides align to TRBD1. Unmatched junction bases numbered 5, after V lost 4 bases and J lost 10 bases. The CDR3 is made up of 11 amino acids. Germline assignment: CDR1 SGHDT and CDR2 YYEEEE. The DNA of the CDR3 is TGTGCCAGCAGCCGAACAGGGGTCCAGTACTTC. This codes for CASSRTGVQYF.

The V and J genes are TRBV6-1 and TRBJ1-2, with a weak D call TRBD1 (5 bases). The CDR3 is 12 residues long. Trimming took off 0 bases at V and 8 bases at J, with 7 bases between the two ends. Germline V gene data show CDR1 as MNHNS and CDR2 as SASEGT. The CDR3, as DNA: TGTGCCAGCAGTGAAGCCAGGGAAGGCTACACCTTC. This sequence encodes CASSEAREGYTF.

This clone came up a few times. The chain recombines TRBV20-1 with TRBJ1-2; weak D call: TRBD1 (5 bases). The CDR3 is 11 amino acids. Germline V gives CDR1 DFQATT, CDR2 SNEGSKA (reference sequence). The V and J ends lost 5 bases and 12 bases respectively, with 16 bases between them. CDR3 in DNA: TGCAGTGCTTTTTTAGCGGGGGGAAACACCTTC. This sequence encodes CSAFLAGGNTF.

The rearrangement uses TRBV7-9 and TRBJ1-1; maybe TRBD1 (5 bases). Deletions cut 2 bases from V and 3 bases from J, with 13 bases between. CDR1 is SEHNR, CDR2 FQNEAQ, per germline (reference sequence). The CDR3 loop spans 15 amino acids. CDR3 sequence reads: CASSLSRAGDTEAFF. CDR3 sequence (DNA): TGTGCCAGCAGCTTATCCAGGGCGGGGGACACTGAAGCTTTCTTT.

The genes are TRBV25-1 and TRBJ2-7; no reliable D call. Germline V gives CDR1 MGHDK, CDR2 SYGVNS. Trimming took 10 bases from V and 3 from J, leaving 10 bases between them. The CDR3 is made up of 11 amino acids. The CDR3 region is CATRRSYEQYF. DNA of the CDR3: TGTGCCACCAGAAGGAGCTACGAGCAGTACTTC.